Presented here are 14 T cell receptor beta chains from one specimen sequenced in a study of control samples from healthy donors and cancer patients. Only in-frame clones appear in the TCRdb table, and some are missing; sequencing was by immunoSEQ multiplex PCR. The repertoire holds under 200,000 clones, with approximately 94% as singletons. Material for sequencing was PBMCs. These receptors all stem from a man aged 60-69 years with colorectal cancer.

This chain uses TRBV7-9 with TRBJ2-7; the match to TRBD2 covers 7 bases. The CDR3 sequence is 16 residues long. V shed 2 bases, J shed 0 bases, and the junction held 7 bases outside the gene matches. Germline V gene lookup returns CDR1 SEHNR and CDR2 FQNEAQ (reference sequence). CDR3 in amino acids: CASSLRGGEGSYEQYF. For the CDR3, the DNA is TGTGCCAGCAGCTTAAGGGGCGGGGAGGGCTCCTACGAGCAGTACTTC.

The chain has TRBV6-5 and TRBJ2-5; the D gene is possibly TRBD1 (6 bases). Germline CDR1 is MNHEY and CDR2 is SVGAGI. Deletions cut 6 bases from V and 2 bases from J, with 16 bases between. The CDR3 extends over 15 amino acids. The CDR3 protein is CASSLTGRGQETQYF. CDR3 sequence (DNA): TGTGCCAGCAGCTTAACAGGGCGAGGGCAAGAGACCCAGTACTTC.

This clone was recorded once. This chain uses TRBV7-2 with TRBJ1-2, with 7 nucleotides matching TRBD1. This CDR3 is built from 15 residues. V lost 4 bases and J lost 0; bases outside the gene matches: 5. The germline gives CDR1 SGHTA, CDR2 FQGNSA. The CDR3 loop reads CASSSDRDSNYGYTF. Written as DNA, the CDR3 is TGTGCCAGCAGCTCCGACAGGGACTCTAACTATGGCTACACCTTC.

The gene calls are TRBV6-5 and TRBJ2-7, with TRBD1 matching 9 bases. CDR1 and CDR2 from the germline V gene are MNHEY and SVGAGI. CDR3 length: 15 amino acids. V lost 5 bases, J lost 5 bases, and 10 bases stayed unmatched. CDR3 sequence reads: CASSLQDRGRDEQYF. Here the CDR3 DNA reads TGTGCCAGCAGTCTGCAGGACAGGGGACGCGACGAGCAGTACTTC.

This rearrangement joins TRBV30 to TRBJ1-1; D is unresolved. Trimming shortened V by 0 bases and J by 1 base, and 6 bases separated the two germline ends. CDR1 is GTSNPN and CDR2 is SVGIG in the germline V gene (reference sequence). The CDR3 has 13 amino acids. CDR3 in amino acids: CAWSVRRNTEAFF. In DNA, the CDR3 is TGTGCCTGGAGTGTTAGACGGAACACTGAAGCTTTCTTT.

The J gene is TRBJ2-3, the V gene TRBV6-2 or TRBV6-3; D not certain. V was trimmed by 2 bases and J by 1 base, leaving 10 bases between them. The CDR3 sequence is 15 residues long. Germline V lookup: CDR1 MNHEY, CDR2 SVGEGT. For the CDR3, the DNA is TGTGCCAGCAGTTACCCCGGGCTACGCACAGATACGCAGTATTTT. Its translation is CASSYPGLRTDTQYF.

The rearrangement joins TRBV6-1 to TRBJ2-2; 9 bases are shared with TRBD2. Germline-derived CDR1 and CDR2 are MNHNS and SASEGT. Germline trimming cut 1 base from V and 4 bases from J; bases unmatched to any gene: 13. The CDR3 runs 19 residues. The CDR3: CASSEDHISGGGFTGELFF. CDR3 nucleotides: TGTGCCAGCAGTGAAGACCACATTAGCGGGGGCGGGTTCACCGGGGAGCTGTTTTTT.

V and J are TRBV7-2 and TRBJ2-1; 7 positions agree with TRBD1. V gave up 5 bases and J gave up 7 bases; unmatched junction bases: 8. Germline loops: CDR1 SGHTA, CDR2 FQGNSA. The CDR3 spans 14 residues. The CDR3 loop reads CASSSQGDGNEQFF. As DNA, the CDR3 is TGTGCCAGCAGCAGTCAGGGGGACGGGAATGAGCAGTTCTTC.

This chain connects TRBV6-4 to TRBJ1-1; tentative D call: TRBD1 (5 bases). Germline loops: CDR1 MRHNA, CDR2 SNTAGT. The CDR3 loop spans 14 amino acids. The germline V and J ends were trimmed by 4 bases and 2 bases, with 11 bases remaining between them. CDR3 nucleotides: TGTGCCAGCAGTGTGGGGCCAGCCAACACTGAAGCTTTCTTT. It encodes CASSVGPANTEAFF.

The rearrangement joins TRBV19 to TRBJ1-5; D call uncertain. The CDR3 spans 13 residues. CDR1 is LNHDA and CDR2 is SQIVND in the germline V gene (reference sequence). V dropped 2 bases and J dropped 2 bases, with 4 bases sitting between them. The CDR3 here is CASSISGNQPQHF. In DNA, the CDR3 is TGTGCCAGTAGTATAAGTGGCAATCAGCCCCAGCATTTT. The full variable domain, its missing parts supplied by reference TRBV19 and TRBJ1-5, is DGGITQSPKYLFRKEGQNVTLSCEQNLNHDAMYWYRQDPGQGLRLIYYSQIVNDFQKGDIAEGYSVSREKKESFPLTVTSAQKNPTAFYLCASSISGNQPQHFGDGTRLSIL.

The chain combines TRBV19 with TRBJ1-5; possibly TRBD1 for D (6 bases). This CDR3 spans 15 amino acids. Germline CDR1 reads LNHDA; CDR2 reads SQIVND (reference sequence). Trimming cost V 4 bases and J 2 bases, with 12 bases left between them. CDR3 DNA: TGTGCCAGTAGTAAGGGGGGTATGGGCAATCAGCCCCAGCATTTT. Translated: CASSKGGMGNQPQHF.

This chain uses TRBV12-3 or TRBV12-4 with TRBJ1-2; D is uncertain. The V and J ends lost 6 bases and 6 bases respectively, with 11 bases between them. The length of the CDR3 is 12 residues. The CDR3 nucleotides are TGTGCCAGCAGCCCCCTTGCCGATGGCTACACCTTC. This codes for CASSPLADGYTF.

The CDR3, as DNA: TGTGCCAGTAGTATTTTGAGGACCGAGTATGGCTACACCTTC. Its translation is CASSILRTEYGYTF. The rearrangement joins TRBV19 to TRBJ1-2; D is unclear. From germline, CDR1 is LNHDA and CDR2 SQIVND (reference sequence). V dropped 3 bases and J dropped 5 bases, with 13 bases sitting between them. CDR3 length equals 14 residues.

This chain joins TRBV5-5 and TRBJ1-6; D gene ambiguous. The ends were cut back, 0 bases at V and 10 bases at J, with 8 bases in the middle. The CDR3 consists of 13 residues. CDR1 and CDR2 (germline): SGHKS, YYEKEE (reference sequence). The CDR3 loop reads CASSLDPGSPLHF. The CDR3 nucleotides are TGTGCCAGCAGCTTGGATCCCGGGTCACCCCTCCACTTT.